Listed below are T cell receptor beta chains from one sample, sequenced in a study of T cells in Graves' hyperthyroidism and ophthalmopathy. In TCRdb, the multiplex PCR reads were re-called with MiXCR into one record per CDR3 protein. The repertoire holds about 640,000 distinct CDR3 sequences, with roughly 15% as singletons. Sequencing was done on a sample of blood. All receptors derive from a woman aged 45-65 years with Graves' ophthalmopathy. Both conserved end residues are part of each CDR3. Fields, in order: D gene, V gene, clone size, J gene, CDR3 protein, CDR3 DNA. D genes are given only for firm matches. Expanded clones get a size class; other rows say once, few or many, or leave the size out.

NA	TRBV6-9	once	TRBJ2-3	CASSYEGPDSASTDTQYF	TGTGCCAGCAGTTACGAGGGTCCCGATAGTGCTAGCACAGATACGCAGTATTTT
TRBD2	TRBV9	NA	TRBJ2-7	CASSETAGVSYEQYF	TGTGCCAGCAGCGAAACAGCGGGGGTCTCCTACGAGCAGTACTTC
NA	TRBV7-2	many	TRBJ2-2	CASSSGQGGSTGELFF	TGTGCCAGCAGCTCAGGACAGGGAGGGTCCACCGGGGAGCTGTTTTTT
NA	TRBV6-2/TRBV6-3	NA	TRBJ1-6	CASSFQRQHNSPLHF	TGTGCCAGCAGTTTTCAGCGTCAACATAATTCACCCCTCCACTTT
NA	TRBV30	few	TRBJ1-6	CAWCPPEGTPSSYNSPLHF	TGTGCCTGGTGCCCACCGGAGGGCACCCCGAGCTCCTATAATTCACCCCTCCACTTT
TRBD1	TRBV4-3	NA	TRBJ2-7	CASSQETGGSYEQYF	TGCGCCAGCAGCCAAGAGACAGGGGGTTCCTACGAGCAGTACTTC
NA	TRBV29-1	NA	TRBJ2-1	CSVHQDSYNEQFF	TGCAGCGTTCACCAGGACTCCTACAATGAGCAGTTCTTC
NA	TRBV27	many	TRBJ2-2	CASSLSGGLAFNTGELFF	TGTGCCAGCAGTTTATCGGGGGGGCTAGCCTTTAACACCGGGGAGCTGTTTTTT
TRBD1	TRBV6-1	NA	TRBJ1-5	CASSERPGTGGWNSNQPQHF	TGTGCCAGCAGTGAACGTCCTGGGACAGGGGGATGGAATAGCAATCAGCCCCAGCATTTT
NA	TRBV6-1	few	TRBJ2-7	CASKGGLSYEQYF	TGTGCCAGCAAGGGGGGACTATCCTACGAGCAGTACTTC
NA	TRBV15	few	TRBJ2-2	CATSRDRAGAATGELFF	TGTGCCACCAGCAGAGATCGCGCAGGGGCGGCCACCGGGGAGCTGTTTTTT
TRBD1	TRBV18	few	TRBJ1-1	CASSTIDRANTEAFF	TGTGCCAGCTCAACCATAGACAGGGCGAACACTGAAGCTTTCTTT
TRBD1	TRBV18	many	TRBJ1-4	CASSPLGQGIPNEKLFF	TGTGCCAGCTCACCCTTGGGACAGGGGATTCCGAATGAAAAACTGTTTTTT
NA	TRBV27	many	TRBJ1-2	CASGFTGLYGYTF	TGTGCCAGCGGTTTCACGGGACTCTATGGCTACACCTTC
TRBD2	TRBV7-9	many	TRBJ2-5	CASTLAGGETQYF	TGTGCCAGCACCCTAGCGGGAGGAGAGACCCAGTACTTC
NA	TRBV20-1	many	TRBJ2-7	CSARSVSYEQYF	TGCAGTGCTAGGTCGGTGTCGTACGAGCAGTACTTC
NA	TRBV24-1	NA	TRBJ1-4	CATSEGGGAGEKLFF	TGTGCCACCAGTGAGGGAGGGGGAGCAGGTGAAAAACTGTTTTTT
NA	TRBV4-2	many	TRBJ1-2	CASSQDRGGNYGYTF	TGTGCCAGCAGCCAAGATCGTGGCGGAAACTATGGCTACACCTTC
NA	TRBV18	few	TRBJ2-5	CASSPTRRYQETQYF	TGTGCCAGCTCACCGACCAGAAGGTACCAAGAGACCCAGTACTTC
NA	TRBV19	few	TRBJ1-2	CASSKIEYGYTF	TGTGCCAGTAGTAAAATAGAGTATGGCTACACCTTC
NA	TRBV6-1	many	TRBJ2-1	CASSYGGTYNEQFF	TGTGCCAGCAGTTACGGAGGAACATACAATGAGCAGTTCTTC
NA	TRBV30	many	TRBJ2-7	CAWSADSSYEQYF	TGTGCCTGGAGCGCGGACAGCTCCTACGAGCAGTACTTC
NA	TRBV12-3/TRBV12-4	many	TRBJ1-2	CASRPSGTRGGYTF	TGTGCCAGCAGGCCTTCCGGGACGCGGGGCGGCTACACCTTC
NA	TRBV11-3	many	TRBJ1-1	CASSFGRVTEAFF	TGTGCCAGCAGCTTTGGACGGGTTACTGAAGCTTTCTTT
TRBD1	TRBV15	NA	TRBJ1-5	CATSSDQGAGNQPQHF	TGTGCCACCAGCAGCGACCAGGGGGCGGGCAATCAGCCCCAGCATTTT
TRBD1	TRBV20-1	many	TRBJ2-7	CSAGNSGQSYEQYF	TGCAGTGCGGGAAACTCGGGACAGAGCTACGAGCAGTACTTC
NA	TRBV18	few	TRBJ1-4	CASSPSPRRTNEKLFF	TGTGCCAGCTCACCTTCACCGCGGAGAACTAATGAAAAACTGTTTTTT
TRBD2	TRBV20-1	many	TRBJ2-1	CSAMPGLAQYNEQFF	TGCAGTGCTATGCCGGGACTAGCGCAATACAATGAGCAGTTCTTC
TRBD2	TRBV12-3/TRBV12-4	few	TRBJ2-3	CASSWGLAGVGGPTDTQYF	TGTGCCAGCAGCTGGGGACTAGCGGGAGTGGGGGGACCCACAGATACGCAGTATTTT
NA	TRBV9	NA	TRBJ1-2	CASSVGAGRSSYGYTF	TGTGCCAGCAGCGTAGGAGCAGGGAGGAGTAGCTATGGCTACACCTTC
NA	TRBV3-1	many	TRBJ2-3	CASSQVWTLSSDTQYF	TGTGCCAGCAGCCAAGTCTGGACCCTCAGTTCCGATACGCAGTATTTT
TRBD1	TRBV11-2	many	TRBJ2-2	CASSFKTGGLTGELFF	TGTGCCAGCAGCTTTAAGACAGGGGGCCTCACCGGGGAGCTGTTTTTT
NA	TRBV12-3/TRBV12-4	many	TRBJ2-5	CASSFGGKQETQYF	TGTGCCAGCAGTTTTGGCGGGAAACAAGAGACCCAGTACTTC
NA	TRBV5-1	many	TRBJ1-1	CASSLRGVPLVGTEAFF	TGCGCCAGCAGCTTACGAGGGGTTCCCTTAGTGGGCACTGAAGCTTTCTTT
TRBD2	TRBV2	many	TRBJ2-1	CASRGTSGRVRGNEQFF	TGTGCCAGCAGAGGGACTAGCGGGAGGGTTCGGGGTAATGAGCAGTTCTTC
TRBD2	TRBV11-2	many	TRBJ2-3	CASRPSGKFDTQYF	TGTGCCAGCAGACCTAGCGGGAAGTTCGATACGCAGTATTTT
TRBD1	TRBV27	NA	TRBJ2-7	CASIQGAPPGEQYF	TGTGCCAGCATCCAGGGGGCGCCCCCAGGCGAGCAGTACTTC
TRBD2	TRBV27	many	TRBJ2-2	CASKDPAGGGRELFF	TGTGCCAGCAAAGATCCGGCGGGAGGAGGCCGGGAGCTGTTTTTT
NA	TRBV6-1	few	TRBJ1-5	CASSPTDGNQPQHF	TGTGCCAGCAGCCCGACCGACGGGAATCAGCCCCAGCATTTT
NA	TRBV28	many	TRBJ2-7	CATRTDQQYF	TGTGCCACCCGGACAGACCAGCAGTACTTC
TRBD1	TRBV24-1	many	TRBJ2-1	CATSDSLSRGQGGNEQFF	TGTGCCACCAGTGATTCACTCTCCAGGGGGCAAGGGGGCAATGAGCAGTTCTTC
TRBD2	TRBV15	NA	TRBJ2-1	CATSRHLLAGGVDEQFF	TGTGCCACCAGCAGACACCTCTTAGCGGGAGGGGTGGATGAGCAGTTCTTC
NA	TRBV10-3	NA	TRBJ1-4	CAISLSSGEKLFF	TGTGCCATCAGTTTGTCCAGTGGTGAAAAACTGTTTTTT
TRBD1	TRBV30	many	TRBJ2-1	CAWSVVGQGSGQFF	TGTGCCTGGAGTGTAGTGGGACAGGGCTCCGGGCAGTTCTTC
NA	TRBV4-3	few	TRBJ2-7	CASSQDWGLYEQYF	TGCGCCAGCAGCCAAGATTGGGGCCTCTACGAGCAGTACTTC
TRBD1	TRBV19	few	TRBJ1-1	CASTPGTGGMNTEAFF	TGTGCCAGTACCCCGGGGACAGGAGGAATGAACACTGAAGCTTTCTTT
NA	TRBV6-1	many	TRBJ1-5	CASRRGEAGNQPQHF	TGTGCCAGCAGAAGGGGGGAAGCGGGGAATCAGCCCCAGCATTTT
TRBD2	TRBV6-1	few	TRBJ2-7	CASSYSSPQTSGGYEQYF	TGTGCCAGCAGTTATTCCTCTCCCCAGACTAGCGGGGGCTACGAGCAGTACTTC
NA	TRBV11-1	many	TRBJ2-7	CASSLDRSSSYEQYF	TGTGCCAGCAGCTTAGACAGATCCTCATCCTACGAGCAGTACTTC
NA	TRBV20-1	NA	TRBJ1-6	CSAFPWGGSPLHF	TGCAGTGCTTTTCCCTGGGGGGGTTCACCCCTCCACTTT
TRBD2	TRBV6-2/TRBV6-3	NA	TRBJ2-7	CATGTSRTYEQYF	TGTGCCACCGGGACTAGCAGAACCTACGAGCAGTACTTC
NA	TRBV27	many	TRBJ2-1	CASSPWGGTAYNEQFF	TGTGCCAGCAGCCCCTGGGGGGGGACAGCCTACAATGAGCAGTTCTTC